The T cell receptor (beta chain) under discussion was sequenced for a study of T-cell memory formation after mild COVID-19. Turning to the study itself: TCR clustering was largely donor specific.

In TCRdb, the 5' RACE reads were re-called with MiXCR into one record per CDR3 protein. The sample lists over 500,000 distinct CDR3 sequences, 15% to 20% occurring once. The CDR3 consists of 12 residues. Germline V gives CDR1 SEHNR, CDR2 FQNEAQ (reference sequence). Trimming removed 2 bases from V and 1 base from J, with 3 bases in between. This clonotype occurred a few times. Antigen specificity is unknown. The study's findings and limits: Mostly located in CM and EM were contracting CD4+ clones, with contracting CD8+ clones located in EMRA. Confirmation of SARS-CoV-2 specificity was lacking for second-wave clones peaking day 37. Clones that got smaller from day 15 to 85 had even CD4/CD8, while clones growing later tipped toward CD4+.

This receptor was obtained from an adult woman who had mild COVID-19 (a few samples of this study predate the infection). Cell type and time point are not known. Sequencing input: PBMCs or a T cell subset sorted from them (not recorded which). V usage is TRBV7-9 and J usage is TRBJ2-7; D gene unclear. The CDR3 DNA sequence: TGTGCCAGCAGCTTACAGTCCTACGAGCAGTACTTC. Translated, it gives CASSLQSYEQYF.